This T cell receptor beta chain was observed in a study of blood T cells in healthy people across ages. CDR1 SGHTA and CDR2 FQGNSA come from the germline V gene. The CDR3 contains 14 residues. Comments on this clonotype: The antigen remains unidentified.

The second PCR ran roughly 6 to 12 cycles with a sample-barcoded 5' primer and J-beta primers. TCRdb redid the calling of the 5' RACE reads with MiXCR, one entry per CDR3 protein. Of more than 600,000 distinct CDR3 sequences listed, around a quarter are singletons. Findings and caveats of the study: Per-million-T-cell TCR beta diversity fell roughly linearly with age.

These data are also associated with another study on T cells of mothers and their children. From that study: Three healthy Caucasian mothers, along with their six children, were the donors.

Material: blood. The V and J genes are TRBV7-2 and TRBJ2-5; 7 positions agree with TRBD2. Near its end, the DNA agrees better with TRBJ2-7, so the J call may be wrong. This clonotype was obtained from a boy between 10 and 17 years old in good health. CDR3 loop: CASSSRAGPDEQYF. The CDR3 nucleotides are TGTGCCAGCAGCTCCCGAGCGGGGCCGGACGAGCAGTACTTC.